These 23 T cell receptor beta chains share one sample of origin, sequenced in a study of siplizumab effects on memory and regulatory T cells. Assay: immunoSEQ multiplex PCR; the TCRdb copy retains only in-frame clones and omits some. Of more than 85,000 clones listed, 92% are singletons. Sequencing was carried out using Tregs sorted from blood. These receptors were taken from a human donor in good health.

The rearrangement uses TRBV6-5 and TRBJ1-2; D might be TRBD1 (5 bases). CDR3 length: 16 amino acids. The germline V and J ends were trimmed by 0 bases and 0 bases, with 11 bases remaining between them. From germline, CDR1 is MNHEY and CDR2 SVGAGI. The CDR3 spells CASSYSTGTSNYGYTF. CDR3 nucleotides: TGTGCCAGCAGTTACTCGACGGGGACTTCTAACTATGGCTACACCTTC.

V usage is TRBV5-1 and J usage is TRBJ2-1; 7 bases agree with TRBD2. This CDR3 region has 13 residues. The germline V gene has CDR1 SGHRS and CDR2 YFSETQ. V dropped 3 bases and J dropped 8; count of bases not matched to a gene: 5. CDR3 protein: CASSSFSGYEQFF. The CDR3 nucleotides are TGCGCCAGCAGCTCTTTTAGCGGGTATGAGCAGTTCTTC.

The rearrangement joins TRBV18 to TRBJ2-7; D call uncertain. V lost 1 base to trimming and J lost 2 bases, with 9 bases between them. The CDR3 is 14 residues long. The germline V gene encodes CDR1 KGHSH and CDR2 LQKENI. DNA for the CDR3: TGTGCCAGCTCACCACAGTACCGTACCTACGAGCAGTACTTC. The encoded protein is CASSPQYRTYEQYF.

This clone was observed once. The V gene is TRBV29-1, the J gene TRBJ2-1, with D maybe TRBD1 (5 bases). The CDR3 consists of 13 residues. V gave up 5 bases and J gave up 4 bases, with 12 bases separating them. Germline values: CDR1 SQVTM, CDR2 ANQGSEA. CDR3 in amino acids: CSVKQVLYNEQFF. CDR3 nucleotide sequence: TGCAGCGTTAAACAGGTGCTGTACAATGAGCAGTTCTTC.

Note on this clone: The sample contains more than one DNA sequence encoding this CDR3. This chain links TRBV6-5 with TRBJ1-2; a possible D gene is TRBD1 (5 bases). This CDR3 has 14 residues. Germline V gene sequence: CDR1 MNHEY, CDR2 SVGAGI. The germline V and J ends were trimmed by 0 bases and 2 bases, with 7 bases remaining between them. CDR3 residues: CASSYSPGNYGYTF. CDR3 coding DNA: TGTGCCAGCAGTTACTCTCCAGGGAACTATGGCTACACCTTC.

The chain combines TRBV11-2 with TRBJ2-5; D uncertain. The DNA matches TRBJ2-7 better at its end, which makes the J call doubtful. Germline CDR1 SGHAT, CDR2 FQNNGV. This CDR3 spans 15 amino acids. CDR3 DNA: TGTGCCAGCAGCCCACACCCCGATCTAACCTACGAGCAGTACTTC. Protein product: CASSPHPDLTYEQYF.

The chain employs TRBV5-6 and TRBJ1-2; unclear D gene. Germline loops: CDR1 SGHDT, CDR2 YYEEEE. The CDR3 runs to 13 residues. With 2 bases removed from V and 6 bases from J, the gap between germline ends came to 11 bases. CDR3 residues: CASSFRQSHGYTF. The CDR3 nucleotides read TGTGCCAGCAGCTTCCGACAAAGCCATGGCTACACCTTC.

Here the CDR3 reads CASSLPGSMNTEAFF. CDR3 nucleotides: TGCGCCAGCAGCCTCCCGGGATCCATGAACACTGAAGCTTTCTTT. The rearrangement links TRBV5-1 to TRBJ1-1; D gene uncertain. This CDR3 region has 15 residues. CDR1 SGHRS and CDR2 YFSETQ come from the germline V gene. V lost 4 bases and J 0 bases, leaving 13 bases between the germline ends.

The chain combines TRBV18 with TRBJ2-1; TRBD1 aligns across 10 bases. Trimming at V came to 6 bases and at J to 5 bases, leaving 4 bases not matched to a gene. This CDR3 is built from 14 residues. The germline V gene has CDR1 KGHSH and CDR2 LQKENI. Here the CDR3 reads CASSGQGFNNEQFF. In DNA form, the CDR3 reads TGTGCCAGCTCGGGACAGGGGTTTAACAATGAGCAGTTCTTC.

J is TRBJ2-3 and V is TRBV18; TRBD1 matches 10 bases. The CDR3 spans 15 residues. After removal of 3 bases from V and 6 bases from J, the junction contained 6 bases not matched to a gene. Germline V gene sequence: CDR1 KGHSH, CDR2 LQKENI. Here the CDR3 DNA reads TGTGCCAGCTCACCCGACAGGGGGCTAGGGGATACGCAGTATTTT. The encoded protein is CASSPDRGLGDTQYF. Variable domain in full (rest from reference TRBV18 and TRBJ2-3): NAGVMQNPRHLVRRRGQEARLRCSPMKGHSHVYWYRQLPEEGLKFMVYLQKENIIDESGMPKERFSAEFPKEGPSILRIQQVVRGDSAAYFCASSPDRGLGDTQYFGPGTRLTVL.

CDR3 nucleotide sequence: TGTGCCAGCAGCTTAGACCTTAACTATGGCTACACCTTC. Protein: CASSLDLNYGYTF. The chain links TRBV7-9 to TRBJ1-2; D uncertain. The CDR3 runs to 13 residues. CDR1 and CDR2 (germline): SEHNR, FQNEAQ (reference sequence). The V end was cut by 1 base, the J end by 1 base, with 4 bases between.

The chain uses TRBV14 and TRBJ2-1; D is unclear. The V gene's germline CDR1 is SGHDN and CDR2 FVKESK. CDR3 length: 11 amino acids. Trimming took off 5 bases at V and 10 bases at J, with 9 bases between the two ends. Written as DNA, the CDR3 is TGTGCCAGCAGCGCATGGCGGGAGCAGTTCTTC. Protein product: CASSAWREQFF.

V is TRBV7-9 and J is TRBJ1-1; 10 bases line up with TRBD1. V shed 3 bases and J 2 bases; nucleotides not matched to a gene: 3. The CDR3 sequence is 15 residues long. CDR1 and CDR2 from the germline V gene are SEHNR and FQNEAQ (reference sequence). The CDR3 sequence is CASSLRDRGNTEAFF. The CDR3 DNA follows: TGTGCCAGCAGCTTGAGGGACAGGGGAAACACTGAAGCTTTCTTT. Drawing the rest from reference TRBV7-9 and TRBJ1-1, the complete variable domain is DTGVSQNPRHKITKRGQNVTFRCDPISEHNRLYWYRQTLGQGPEFLTYFQNEAQLEKSRLLSDRFSAERPKGSFSTLEIQRTEQGDSAMYLCASSLRDRGNTEAFFGQGTRLTVV.

CDR3 loop: CASSEARSDTQYF. The CDR3 DNA sequence: TGTGCCAGCAGTGAAGCGAGATCAGATACGCAGTATTTT. The V and J genes are TRBV6-1 and TRBJ2-3; unclear D gene. CDR1 and CDR2 from the germline V gene are MNHNS and SASEGT. V was shortened by 0 bases and J by 4 bases, with 5 bases between the two germline ends. This CDR3 is 13 amino acids long.

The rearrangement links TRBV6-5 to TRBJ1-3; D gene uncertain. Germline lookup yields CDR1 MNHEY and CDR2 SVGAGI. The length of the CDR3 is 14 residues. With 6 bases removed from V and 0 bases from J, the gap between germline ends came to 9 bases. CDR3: CASRKGYSGNTIYF. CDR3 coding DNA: TGTGCCAGCAGGAAGGGTTACTCTGGAAACACCATATATTTT.

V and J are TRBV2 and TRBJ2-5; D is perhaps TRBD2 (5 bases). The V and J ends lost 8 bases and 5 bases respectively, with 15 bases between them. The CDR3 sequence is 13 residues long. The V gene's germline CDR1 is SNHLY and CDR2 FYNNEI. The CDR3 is CASGIRGGETQYF. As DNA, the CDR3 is TGTGCCAGCGGTATCCGGGGTGGGGAGACCCAGTACTTC.

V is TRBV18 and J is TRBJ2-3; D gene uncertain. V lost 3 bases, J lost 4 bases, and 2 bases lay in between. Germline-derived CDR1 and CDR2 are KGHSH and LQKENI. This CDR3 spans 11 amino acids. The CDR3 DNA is TGTGCCAGCTCACCGTCAGATACGCAGTATTTT. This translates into CASSPSDTQYF. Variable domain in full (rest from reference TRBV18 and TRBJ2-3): NAGVMQNPRHLVRRRGQEARLRCSPMKGHSHVYWYRQLPEEGLKFMVYLQKENIIDESGMPKERFSAEFPKEGPSILRIQQVVRGDSAAYFCASSPSDTQYFGPGTRLTVL.

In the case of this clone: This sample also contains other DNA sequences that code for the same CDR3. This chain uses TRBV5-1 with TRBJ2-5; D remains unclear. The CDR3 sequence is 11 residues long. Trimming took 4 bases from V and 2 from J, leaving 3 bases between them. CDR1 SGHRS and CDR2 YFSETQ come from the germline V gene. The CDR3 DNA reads TGCGCCAGCAGCCTACAAGAGACCCAGTACTTC. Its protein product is CASSLQETQYF.

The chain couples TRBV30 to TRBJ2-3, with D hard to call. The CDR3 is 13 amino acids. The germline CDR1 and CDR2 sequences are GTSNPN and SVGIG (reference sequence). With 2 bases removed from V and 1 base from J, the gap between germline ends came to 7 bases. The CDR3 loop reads CAWSMQGTDTQYF. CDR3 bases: TGTGCCTGGAGTATGCAGGGCACAGATACGCAGTATTTT. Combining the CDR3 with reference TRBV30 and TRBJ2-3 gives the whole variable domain SQTIHQWPATLVQPVGSPLSLECTVEGTSNPNLYWYRQAAGRGLQLLFYSVGIGQISSEVPQNLSASRPQDRQFILSSKKLLLSDSGFYLCAWSMQGTDTQYFGPGTRLTVL.

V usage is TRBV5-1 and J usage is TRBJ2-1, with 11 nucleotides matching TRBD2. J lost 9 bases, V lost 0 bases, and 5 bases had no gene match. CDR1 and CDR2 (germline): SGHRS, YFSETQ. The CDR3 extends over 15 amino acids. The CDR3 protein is CASSLVAGGPIEQFF. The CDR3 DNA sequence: TGCGCCAGCAGCTTGGTAGCGGGGGGGCCCATTGAGCAGTTCTTC.

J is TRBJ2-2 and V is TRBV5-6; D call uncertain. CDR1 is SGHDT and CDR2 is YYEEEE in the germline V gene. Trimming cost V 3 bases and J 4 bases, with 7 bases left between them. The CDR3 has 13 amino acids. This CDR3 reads CASSSYRTGELFF. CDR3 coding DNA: TGTGCCAGCAGCTCCTATCGCACCGGGGAGCTGTTTTTT.

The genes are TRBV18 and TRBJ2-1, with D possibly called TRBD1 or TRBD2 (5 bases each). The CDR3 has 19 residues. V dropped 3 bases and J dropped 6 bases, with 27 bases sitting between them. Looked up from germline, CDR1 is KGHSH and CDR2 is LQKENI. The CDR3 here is CASSPLPTRGAGPSNEQFF. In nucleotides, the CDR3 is TGTGCCAGCTCACCTCTACCGACGAGGGGTGCGGGCCCAAGCAATGAGCAGTTCTTC.

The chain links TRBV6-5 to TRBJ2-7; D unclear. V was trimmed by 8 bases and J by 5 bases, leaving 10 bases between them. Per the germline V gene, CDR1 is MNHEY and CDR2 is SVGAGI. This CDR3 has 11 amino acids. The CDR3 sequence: CASSFLDEQYF. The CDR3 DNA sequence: TGTGCCAGCTCGTTCTTGGACGAGCAGTACTTC.